Listed below are T cell receptor beta chains from one sample, sequenced in a study of blood T cell repertoires in COVID-19. Only in-frame clones appear in the TCRdb table, and some are missing; sequencing was by immunoSEQ multiplex PCR. This table holds about 75,000 clones, 80% to 90% found once. Material: peripheral blood. These receptors all stem from a woman between 45 and 65 years old with acute or convalescent COVID-19. Each CDR3 is given with its conserved first and last residue. Fields, in order: J gene, D gene, V gene, CDR3 protein. The D gene is left open where the match is weak.

j_call: TRBJ2-3
d_call: NA
v_call: TRBV5-1
cdr3_aa: CASSLGRGDTQYF

j_call: TRBJ1-1
d_call: TRBD1
v_call: TRBV19
cdr3_aa: CASTRDSNEAFF

j_call: TRBJ1-2
d_call: TRBD1
v_call: TRBV4-1
cdr3_aa: CASSTAGQGANYGYTF

j_call: TRBJ2-4
d_call: NA
v_call: TRBV6-5
cdr3_aa: CASSYSRTRDIQYF

j_call: TRBJ2-4
d_call: NA
v_call: TRBV4-3
cdr3_aa: CASSQDGRPENIQYF

j_call: TRBJ2-7
d_call: NA
v_call: TRBV7-7
cdr3_aa: CASSLGQDYEQYF

j_call: TRBJ2-5
d_call: TRBD2
v_call: TRBV7-2
cdr3_aa: CASSVRDYRQETQYF

j_call: TRBJ1-4
d_call: NA
v_call: TRBV7-8
cdr3_aa: CASSLVPLAVLNEKLFF

j_call: TRBJ1-1
d_call: TRBD1
v_call: TRBV24-1
cdr3_aa: CATRGGGNTEAFF

j_call: TRBJ1-2
d_call: NA
v_call: TRBV5-4
cdr3_aa: CASSLGAIINYGYTF

j_call: TRBJ2-2
d_call: NA
v_call: TRBV7-7
cdr3_aa: CASSFEGSNPNTGELFF

j_call: TRBJ2-7
d_call: NA
v_call: TRBV27
cdr3_aa: CASRGSYEQYF

j_call: TRBJ2-2
d_call: NA
v_call: TRBV27
cdr3_aa: CASSFLTRGSTGELFF

j_call: TRBJ2-7
d_call: TRBD2
v_call: TRBV5-3
cdr3_aa: CARSPGGDDPLEQYF

j_call: TRBJ2-7
d_call: TRBD1
v_call: TRBV7-2
cdr3_aa: CASSSRDRSYEQYF

j_call: TRBJ2-1
d_call: TRBD2
v_call: TRBV28
cdr3_aa: CASLLGAGTSGYNEQFF

j_call: TRBJ1-1
d_call: NA
v_call: TRBV7-2
cdr3_aa: CASSFKPLGGGTEAFF

j_call: TRBJ2-3
d_call: TRBD2
v_call: TRBV7-9
cdr3_aa: CASSSRVTSGSTDTQYF

j_call: TRBJ2-1
d_call: TRBD2
v_call: TRBV7-2
cdr3_aa: CASSLGASGSGEQFF

j_call: TRBJ2-3
d_call: TRBD1
v_call: TRBV11-1
cdr3_aa: CASSRDRVFTDTQYF

j_call: TRBJ1-2
d_call: TRBD1
v_call: TRBV29-1
cdr3_aa: CSVGTDANYGYTF

j_call: TRBJ2-5
d_call: TRBD2
v_call: TRBV5-1
cdr3_aa: CASSPPGGGKETQYF

j_call: TRBJ2-3
d_call: NA
v_call: TRBV29-1
cdr3_aa: CSVQRGAVDTQYF

j_call: TRBJ2-3
d_call: TRBD1
v_call: TRBV9
cdr3_aa: CASSARDRGSDTQYF

j_call: TRBJ2-1
d_call: NA
v_call: TRBV9
cdr3_aa: CASSPRLVNNEQFF

j_call: TRBJ1-5
d_call: NA
v_call: TRBV2
cdr3_aa: CASSAQGLGSNQPQHF

j_call: TRBJ2-3
d_call: NA
v_call: TRBV5-5
cdr3_aa: CASSLRTDTQYF

j_call: TRBJ1-6
d_call: NA
v_call: TRBV7-9
cdr3_aa: CASSPSVSRSPLHF

j_call: TRBJ1-5
d_call: NA
v_call: TRBV28
cdr3_aa: CASSFPGQQPPQHF

j_call: TRBJ1-5
d_call: TRBD1
v_call: TRBV6-2/TRBV6-3
cdr3_aa: CASSLDRVGAQHF

j_call: TRBJ2-5
d_call: NA
v_call: TRBV5-5
cdr3_aa: CASSAQGKNRETQYF

j_call: TRBJ1-2
d_call: TRBD1
v_call: TRBV6-2/TRBV6-3
cdr3_aa: CASSRGQGMNYGYTF

j_call: TRBJ2-1
d_call: TRBD1
v_call: TRBV4-1
cdr3_aa: CASSQGGGRDEQFF

j_call: TRBJ2-5
d_call: TRBD2
v_call: TRBV6-6
cdr3_aa: CASSYSKAGGRETQYF

j_call: TRBJ2-5
d_call: TRBD2
v_call: TRBV19
cdr3_aa: CASSLQGGVTQYF

j_call: TRBJ1-6
d_call: NA
v_call: TRBV5-1
cdr3_aa: CASSTESNSPLHF

j_call: TRBJ2-3
d_call: TRBD2
v_call: TRBV11-3
cdr3_aa: CASSSGTSGRRGTTDTQYF

j_call: TRBJ2-1
d_call: TRBD2
v_call: TRBV7-3
cdr3_aa: CASSGLAGGYNEQFF

j_call: TRBJ1-2
d_call: NA
v_call: TRBV6-2/TRBV6-3
cdr3_aa: CASSPSTVPVLGGYTF

j_call: TRBJ1-2
d_call: NA
v_call: TRBV7-3
cdr3_aa: CASSLTNREGYTF

j_call: TRBJ1-5
d_call: TRBD1
v_call: TRBV7-3
cdr3_aa: CASSLQGSNQPQHF

j_call: TRBJ1-1
d_call: NA
v_call: TRBV2
cdr3_aa: CASSDRGRTEAFF

j_call: TRBJ1-5
d_call: NA
v_call: TRBV18
cdr3_aa: CASRRSGQVNQPQHF

j_call: TRBJ2-7
d_call: TRBD2
v_call: TRBV5-1
cdr3_aa: CASKSSGGNYEQYF

j_call: TRBJ2-4
d_call: NA
v_call: TRBV15
cdr3_aa: CATSRDRGSGNIQYF

j_call: TRBJ2-5
d_call: TRBD2
v_call: TRBV3-1/TRBV3-2
cdr3_aa: CASSLAGLANETQYF

j_call: TRBJ2-2
d_call: NA
v_call: TRBV5-3
cdr3_aa: CARSLRYSGSTGELFF